This TCR beta chain was found in a study of blood T cell repertoires in COVID-19. The CDR3 is 15 amino acids. The germline V gene encodes CDR1 LNHNV and CDR2 YYDKDF (reference sequence). The germline V and J ends were trimmed by 0 bases and 5 bases, with 11 bases remaining between them. Study processing details: Amplified reference gene primers provided the basis for estimating nucleated cell counts. Sequencing was performed with immunoSEQ multiplex PCR; in TCRdb, only in-frame clones are kept and a portion is missing. The V and J calls and the clone size are those of that table, but D and trimming were determined from the DNA. The sample has some 220,000 clones, 82% seen once; the top ten hold less than 6%.

The rearrangement uses TRBV15 and TRBJ2-1; D perhaps matches TRBD1 (5 bases). The sequencing input was peripheral blood. This receptor was taken from a woman aged 70-85 years with COVID-19, enrolled during active disease. The CDR3 here is CATSRDWGADNEQFF. Written as DNA, the CDR3 is TGTGCCACCAGCAGAGACTGGGGCGCGGACAATGAGCAGTTCTTC.